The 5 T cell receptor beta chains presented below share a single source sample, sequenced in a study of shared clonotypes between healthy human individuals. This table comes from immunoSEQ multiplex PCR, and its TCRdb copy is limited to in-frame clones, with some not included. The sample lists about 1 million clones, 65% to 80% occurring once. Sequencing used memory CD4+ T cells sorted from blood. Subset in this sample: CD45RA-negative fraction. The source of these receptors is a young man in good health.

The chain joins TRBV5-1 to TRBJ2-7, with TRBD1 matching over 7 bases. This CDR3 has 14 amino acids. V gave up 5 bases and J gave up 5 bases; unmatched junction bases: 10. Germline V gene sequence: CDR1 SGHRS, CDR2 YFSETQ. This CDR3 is CASRGDPTGHEQYF. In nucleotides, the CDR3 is TGCGCCAGCAGGGGGGACCCGACAGGGCACGAGCAGTACTTC.

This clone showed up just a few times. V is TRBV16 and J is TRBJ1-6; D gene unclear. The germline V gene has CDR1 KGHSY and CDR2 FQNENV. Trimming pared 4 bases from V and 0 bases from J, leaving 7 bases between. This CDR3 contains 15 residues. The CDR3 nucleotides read TGTGCCAGCAGCCCCGAGAGCTCCTATAATTCACCCCTCCACTTT. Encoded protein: CASSPESSYNSPLHF.

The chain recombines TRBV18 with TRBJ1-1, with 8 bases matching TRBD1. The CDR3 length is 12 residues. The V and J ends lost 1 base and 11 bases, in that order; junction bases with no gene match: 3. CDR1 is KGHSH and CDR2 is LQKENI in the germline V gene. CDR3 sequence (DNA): TGTGCCAGCTCACCACGCACAGGGGGTGCTTTCTTT. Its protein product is CASSPRTGGAFF.

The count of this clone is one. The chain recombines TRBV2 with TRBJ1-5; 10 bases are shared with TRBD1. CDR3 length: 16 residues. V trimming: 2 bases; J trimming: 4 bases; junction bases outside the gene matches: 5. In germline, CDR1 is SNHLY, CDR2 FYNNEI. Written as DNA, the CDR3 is TGTGCCAGCAGTGAATGGGGACAGGGGTTGAATCAGCCCCAGCATTTT. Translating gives CASSEWGQGLNQPQHF.

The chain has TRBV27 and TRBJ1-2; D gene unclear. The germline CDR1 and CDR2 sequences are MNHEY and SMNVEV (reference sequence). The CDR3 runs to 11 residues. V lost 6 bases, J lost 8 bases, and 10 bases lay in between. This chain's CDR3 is CASRADGGYTF. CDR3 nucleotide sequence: TGTGCCAGCAGAGCCGACGGGGGCTACACCTTC.